The entry that follows covers one TCR beta chain sequence. Its antigen is as yet unknown. This sample is part of a study of shared clonotypes between healthy human individuals. Study results and caveats: What naive subsets generally showed was a larger estimated richness than memory subsets showed.

Here immunoSEQ multiplex PCR was the method, and the copy in TCRdb shows in-frame clones only, minus some. The sample includes millions of clones, 85% to 95% of them seen just once. Subsets obtained from CD4+ cells comprised CD45RA+ naive and CD45RA-negative memory cells. The TCR was taken from a man between 18 and 35 years old in good health. Some clones in this sample may be carry-over from other donors' samples. The sequenced sample was naive CD4+ T cells from PBMCs. Regarding subset: CD45RA+ positively selected.

Here the CDR3 reads CASSLGAGGPYEQYF. The DNA for the CDR3 is TGCGCCAGCAGCCTCGGGGCGGGAGGGCCCTACGAGCAGTACTTC. This chain uses TRBV10-1 with TRBJ2-7, with 9 bases matching TRBD2. V shed 6 bases, J shed 2 bases, and the junction held 8 bases outside the gene matches. The CDR3 is made up of 15 amino acids. In germline, CDR1 is WNHNN, CDR2 SYGVQD (reference sequence).